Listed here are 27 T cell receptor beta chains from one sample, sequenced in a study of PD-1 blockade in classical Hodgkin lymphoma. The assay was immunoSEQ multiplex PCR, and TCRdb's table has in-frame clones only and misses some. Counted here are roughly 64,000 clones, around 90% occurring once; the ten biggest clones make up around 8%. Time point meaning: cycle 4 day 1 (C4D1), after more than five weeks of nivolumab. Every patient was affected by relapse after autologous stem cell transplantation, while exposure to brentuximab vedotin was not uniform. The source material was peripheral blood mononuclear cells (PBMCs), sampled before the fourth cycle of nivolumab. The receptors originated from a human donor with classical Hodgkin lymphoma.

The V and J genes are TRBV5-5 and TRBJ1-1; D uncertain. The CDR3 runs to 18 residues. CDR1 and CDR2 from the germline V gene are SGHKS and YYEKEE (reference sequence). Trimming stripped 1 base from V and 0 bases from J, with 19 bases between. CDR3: CASSLPRRLGWLNTEAFF. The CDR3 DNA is TGTGCCAGCAGCTTGCCCAGGCGTTTAGGGTGGTTGAACACTGAAGCTTTCTTT.

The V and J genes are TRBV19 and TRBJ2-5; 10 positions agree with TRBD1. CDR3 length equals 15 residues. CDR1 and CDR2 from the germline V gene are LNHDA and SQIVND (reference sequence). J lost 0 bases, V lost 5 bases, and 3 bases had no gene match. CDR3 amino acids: CASSSGTGDQETQYF. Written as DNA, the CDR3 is TGTGCCAGTAGTTCCGGGACAGGGGACCAAGAGACCCAGTACTTC.

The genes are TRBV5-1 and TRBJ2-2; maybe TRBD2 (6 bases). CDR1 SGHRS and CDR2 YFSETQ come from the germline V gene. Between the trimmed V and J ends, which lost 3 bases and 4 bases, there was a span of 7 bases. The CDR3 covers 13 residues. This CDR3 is CASSWGGTGELFF. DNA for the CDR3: TGCGCCAGCAGCTGGGGAGGCACCGGGGAGCTGTTTTTT.

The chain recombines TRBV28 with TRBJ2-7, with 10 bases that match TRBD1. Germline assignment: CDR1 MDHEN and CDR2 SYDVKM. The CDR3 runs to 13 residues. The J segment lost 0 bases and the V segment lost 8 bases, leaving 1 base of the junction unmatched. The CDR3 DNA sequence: TGTGCCAGCCGGGACAGGGGCTCCTACGAGCAGTACTTC. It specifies CASRDRGSYEQYF. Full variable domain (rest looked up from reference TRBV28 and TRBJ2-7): DVKVTQSSRYLVKRTGEKVFLECVQDMDHENMFWYRQDPGLGLRLIYFSYDVKMKEKGDIPEGYSVSREKKERFSLILESASTNQTSMYLCASRDRGSYEQYFGPGTRLTVT.

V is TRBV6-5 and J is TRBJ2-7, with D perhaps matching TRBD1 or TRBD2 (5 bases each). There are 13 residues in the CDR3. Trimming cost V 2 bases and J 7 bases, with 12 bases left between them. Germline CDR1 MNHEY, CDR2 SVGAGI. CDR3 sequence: CASSYLGAGEQYF. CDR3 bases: TGTGCCAGCAGTTACCTCGGGGCCGGGGAGCAGTACTTC.

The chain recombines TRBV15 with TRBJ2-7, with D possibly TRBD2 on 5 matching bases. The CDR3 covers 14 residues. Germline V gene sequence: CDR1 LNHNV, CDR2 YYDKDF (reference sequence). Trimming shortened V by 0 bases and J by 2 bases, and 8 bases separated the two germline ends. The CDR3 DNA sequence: TGTGCCACCAGCAGAGACAGCGGACCCTACGAGCAGTACTTC. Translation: CATSRDSGPYEQYF.

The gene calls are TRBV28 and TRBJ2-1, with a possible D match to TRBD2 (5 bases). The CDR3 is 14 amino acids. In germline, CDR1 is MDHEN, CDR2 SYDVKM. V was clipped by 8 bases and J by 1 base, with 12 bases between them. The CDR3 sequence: CASVPAASYNEQFF. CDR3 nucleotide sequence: TGTGCCAGCGTTCCAGCGGCTTCCTACAATGAGCAGTTCTTC.

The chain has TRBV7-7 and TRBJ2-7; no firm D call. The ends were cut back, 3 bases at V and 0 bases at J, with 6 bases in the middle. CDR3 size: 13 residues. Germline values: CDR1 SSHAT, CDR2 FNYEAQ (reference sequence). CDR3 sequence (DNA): TGTGCCAGCAGCTTGGGTCCCTCCTACGAGCAGTACTTC. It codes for CASSLGPSYEQYF.

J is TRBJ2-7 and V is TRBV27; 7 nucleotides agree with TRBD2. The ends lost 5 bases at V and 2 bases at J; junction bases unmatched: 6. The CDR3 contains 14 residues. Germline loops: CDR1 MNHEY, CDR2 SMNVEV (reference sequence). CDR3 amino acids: CASSPGTTAYEQYF. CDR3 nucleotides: TGTGCCAGCAGTCCAGGGACTACAGCCTACGAGCAGTACTTC.

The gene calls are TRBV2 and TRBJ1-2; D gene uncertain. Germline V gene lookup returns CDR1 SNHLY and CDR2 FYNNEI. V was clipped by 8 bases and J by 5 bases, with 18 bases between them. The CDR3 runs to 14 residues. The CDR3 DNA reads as TGTGCCAGCCCAGGAAGCTCCGGGGTTTATGGCTACACCTTC. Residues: CASPGSSGVYGYTF.

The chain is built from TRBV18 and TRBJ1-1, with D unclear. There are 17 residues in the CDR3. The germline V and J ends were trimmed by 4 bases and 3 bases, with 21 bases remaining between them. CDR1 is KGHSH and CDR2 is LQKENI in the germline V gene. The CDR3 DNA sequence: TGTGCCAGCTCACTAACTTCAGATAGATCTTGGGACACTGAAGCTTTCTTT. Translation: CASSLTSDRSWDTEAFF.

CDR3 residues: CASSRRSSYEQYF. CDR3 bases: TGTGCCAGCAGCCGCCGGAGCTCCTACGAGCAGTACTTC. The chain links TRBV4-2 to TRBJ2-7; no clear D. Trimming left V 4 bases short and J 0 bases short, with 7 bases between. This CDR3 region has 13 residues. The germline gives CDR1 LGHNA, CDR2 YNFKEQ.

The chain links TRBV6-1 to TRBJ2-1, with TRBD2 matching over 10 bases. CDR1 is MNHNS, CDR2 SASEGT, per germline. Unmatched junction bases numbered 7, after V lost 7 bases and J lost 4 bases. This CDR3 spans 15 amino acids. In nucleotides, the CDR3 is TGTGCCAGCACCGGTGGAGCGGGAGGGTACAATGAGCAGTTCTTC. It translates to CASTGGAGGYNEQFF.

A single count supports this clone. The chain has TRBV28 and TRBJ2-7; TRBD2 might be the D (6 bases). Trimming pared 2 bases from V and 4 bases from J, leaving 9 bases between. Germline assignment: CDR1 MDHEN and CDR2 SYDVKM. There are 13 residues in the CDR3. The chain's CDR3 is CASSLAGNYEQYF. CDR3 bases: TGTGCCAGCAGTTTAGCGGGAAATTACGAGCAGTACTTC.

The CDR3 sequence: CASSRLAGNPDTQYF. CDR3 in DNA: TGTGCCAGCAGTCGACTAGCGGGAAACCCAGATACGCAGTATTTT. The chain carries TRBV6-1 and TRBJ2-3; TRBD2 matches at 11 bases. Germline loops: CDR1 MNHNS, CDR2 SASEGT. The CDR3 runs 15 residues. The V and J ends lost 5 bases and 4 bases, in that order; junction bases with no gene match: 5.

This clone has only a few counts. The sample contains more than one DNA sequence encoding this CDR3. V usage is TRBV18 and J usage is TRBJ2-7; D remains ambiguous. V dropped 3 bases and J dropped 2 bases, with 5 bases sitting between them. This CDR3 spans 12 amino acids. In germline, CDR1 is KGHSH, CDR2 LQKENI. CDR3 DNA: TGTGCCAGCTCACCGGGAACCTACGAGCAGTACTTC. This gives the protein CASSPGTYEQYF.

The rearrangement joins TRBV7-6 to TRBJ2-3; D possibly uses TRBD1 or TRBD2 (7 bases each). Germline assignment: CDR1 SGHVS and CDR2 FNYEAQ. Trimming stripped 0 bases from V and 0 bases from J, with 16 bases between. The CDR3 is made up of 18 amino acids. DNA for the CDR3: TGTGCCAGCAGCTTAGCAACTAGCGCAGGGGGGAGCACAGATACGCAGTATTTT. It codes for CASSLATSAGGSTDTQYF.

The CDR3 DNA reads as TGTGCCAGCAGCATTACACCGCGTAGCAATCAGCCCCAGCATTTT. Translation gives CASSITPRSNQPQHF. This chain connects TRBV11-3 to TRBJ1-5; D is unclear. The CDR3 sequence is 15 residues long. Trimming took 5 bases from V and 0 from J, leaving 11 bases between them. Germline CDR1 and CDR2: SGHNT and YENEEA.

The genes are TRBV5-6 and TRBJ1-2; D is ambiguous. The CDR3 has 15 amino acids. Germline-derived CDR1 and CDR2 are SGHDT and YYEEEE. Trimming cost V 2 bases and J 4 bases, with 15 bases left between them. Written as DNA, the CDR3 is TGTGCCAGCAGCTTTTACGAGTCTCTTTCCTATGGCTACACCTTC. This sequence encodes CASSFYESLSYGYTF.

The DNA of the CDR3 is TGTGCCAGCAGCCTGGAGGGACAGCACAATCAGCCCCAGCATTTT. This encodes CASSLEGQHNQPQHF. J is TRBJ1-5 and V is TRBV7-8; 7 nucleotides agree with TRBD1. The CDR3 totals 15 residues. Germline CDR1 is SGHVS and CDR2 is FQNEAQ. Germline trimming cut 5 bases from V and 3 bases from J; bases unmatched to any gene: 7.

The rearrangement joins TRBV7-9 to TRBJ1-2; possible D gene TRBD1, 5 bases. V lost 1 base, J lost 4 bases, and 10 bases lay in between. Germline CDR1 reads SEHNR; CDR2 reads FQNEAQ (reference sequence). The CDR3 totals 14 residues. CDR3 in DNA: TGTGCCAGCAGCTTAGAGTGGGGGAGCTATGGCTACACCTTC. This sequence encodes CASSLEWGSYGYTF. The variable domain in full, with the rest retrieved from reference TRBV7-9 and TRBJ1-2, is DTGVSQNPRHKITKRGQNVTFRCDPISEHNRLYWYRQTLGQGPEFLTYFQNEAQLEKSRLLSDRFSAERPKGSFSTLEIQRTEQGDSAMYLCASSLEWGSYGYTFGSGTRLTVV.

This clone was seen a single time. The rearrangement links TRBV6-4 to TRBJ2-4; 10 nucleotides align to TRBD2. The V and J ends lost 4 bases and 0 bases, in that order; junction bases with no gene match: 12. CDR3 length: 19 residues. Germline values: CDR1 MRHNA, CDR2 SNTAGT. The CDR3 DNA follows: TGTGCCAGCAGTGGCAGGACTAGCGGAGAATCCTTAGCCAAAAACATTCAGTACTTC. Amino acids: CASSGRTSGESLAKNIQYF.

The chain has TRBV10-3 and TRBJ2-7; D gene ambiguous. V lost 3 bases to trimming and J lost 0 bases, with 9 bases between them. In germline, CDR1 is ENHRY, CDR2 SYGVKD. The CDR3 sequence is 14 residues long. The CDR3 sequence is CAISDRTSSYEQYF. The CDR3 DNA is TGTGCCATCAGTGATCGCACAAGCTCCTACGAGCAGTACTTC.

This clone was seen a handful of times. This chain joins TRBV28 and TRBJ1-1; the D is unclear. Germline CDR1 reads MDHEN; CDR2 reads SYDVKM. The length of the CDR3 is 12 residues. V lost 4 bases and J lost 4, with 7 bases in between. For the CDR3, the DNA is TGTGCCAGCAGTTCATGGAGCACTGAAGCTTTCTTT. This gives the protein CASSSWSTEAFF.

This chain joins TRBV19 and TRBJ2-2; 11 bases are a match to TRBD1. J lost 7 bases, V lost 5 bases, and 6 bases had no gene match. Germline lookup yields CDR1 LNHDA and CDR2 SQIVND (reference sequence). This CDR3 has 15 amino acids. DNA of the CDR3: TGTGCCAGTAGTGAGGACAGGGGGCTGATCGGGGAGCTGTTTTTT. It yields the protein CASSEDRGLIGELFF. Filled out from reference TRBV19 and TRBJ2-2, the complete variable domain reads DGGITQSPKYLFRKEGQNVTLSCEQNLNHDAMYWYRQDPGQGLRLIYYSQIVNDFQKGDIAEGYSVSREKKESFPLTVTSAQKNPTAFYLCASSEDRGLIGELFFGEGSRLTVL.

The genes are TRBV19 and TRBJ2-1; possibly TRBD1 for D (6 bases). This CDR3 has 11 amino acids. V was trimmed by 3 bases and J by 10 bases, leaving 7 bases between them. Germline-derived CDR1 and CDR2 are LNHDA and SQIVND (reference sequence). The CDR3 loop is CASSIGTEQFF. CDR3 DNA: TGTGCCAGTAGTATTGGGACAGAGCAGTTCTTC. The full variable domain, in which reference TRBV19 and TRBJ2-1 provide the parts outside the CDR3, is DGGITQSPKYLFRKEGQNVTLSCEQNLNHDAMYWYRQDPGQGLRLIYYSQIVNDFQKGDIAEGYSVSREKKESFPLTVTSAQKNPTAFYLCASSIGTEQFFGPGTRLTVL.

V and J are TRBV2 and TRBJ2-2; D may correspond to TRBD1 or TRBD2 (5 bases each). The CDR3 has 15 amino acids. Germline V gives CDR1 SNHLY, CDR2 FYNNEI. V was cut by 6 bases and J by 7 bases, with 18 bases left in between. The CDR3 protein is CASRFGTAAGGELFF. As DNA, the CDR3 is TGTGCCAGCAGGTTCGGGACCGCGGCGGGCGGGGAGCTGTTTTTT.